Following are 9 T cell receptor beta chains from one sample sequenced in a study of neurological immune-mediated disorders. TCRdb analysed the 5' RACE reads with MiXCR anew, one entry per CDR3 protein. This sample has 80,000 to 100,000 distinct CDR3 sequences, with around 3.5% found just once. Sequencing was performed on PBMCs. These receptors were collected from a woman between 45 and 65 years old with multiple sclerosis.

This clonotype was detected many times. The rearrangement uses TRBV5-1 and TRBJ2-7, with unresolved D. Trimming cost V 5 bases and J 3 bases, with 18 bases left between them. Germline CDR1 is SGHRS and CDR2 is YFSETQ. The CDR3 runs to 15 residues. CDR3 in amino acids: CASRPHKDPIYEQYF. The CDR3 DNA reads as TGCGCCAGCAGACCCCACAAGGACCCCATCTACGAGCAGTACTTC.

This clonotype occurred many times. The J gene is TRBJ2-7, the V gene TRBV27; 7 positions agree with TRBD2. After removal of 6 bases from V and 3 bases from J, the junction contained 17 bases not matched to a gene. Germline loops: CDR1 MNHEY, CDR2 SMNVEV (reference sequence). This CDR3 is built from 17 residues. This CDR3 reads CASRGYSPPRGVYEQYF. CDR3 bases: TGTGCCAGCAGAGGATACTCCCCGCCCCGGGGGGTCTACGAGCAGTACTTC.

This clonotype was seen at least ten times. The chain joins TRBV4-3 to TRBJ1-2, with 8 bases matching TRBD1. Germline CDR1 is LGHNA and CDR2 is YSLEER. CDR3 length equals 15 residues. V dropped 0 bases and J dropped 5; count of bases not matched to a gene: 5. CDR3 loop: CASSQDPRGQYGYTF. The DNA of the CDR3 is TGCGCCAGCAGCCAAGACCCCAGGGGGCAGTATGGCTACACCTTC.

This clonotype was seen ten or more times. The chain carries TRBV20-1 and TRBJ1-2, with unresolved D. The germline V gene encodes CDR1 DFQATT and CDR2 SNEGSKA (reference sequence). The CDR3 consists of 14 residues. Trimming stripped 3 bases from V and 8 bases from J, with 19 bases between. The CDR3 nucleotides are TGCAGTGCTAGCCTGGAGCACTCCCTGGGGGGCTACACCTTC. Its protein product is CSASLEHSLGGYTF.

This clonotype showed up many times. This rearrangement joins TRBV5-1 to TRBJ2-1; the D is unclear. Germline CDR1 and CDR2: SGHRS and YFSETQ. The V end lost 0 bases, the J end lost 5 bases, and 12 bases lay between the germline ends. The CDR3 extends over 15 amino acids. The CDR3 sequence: CASSLGYPQDNEQFF. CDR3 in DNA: TGCGCCAGCAGCTTGGGGTACCCCCAAGACAATGAGCAGTTCTTC. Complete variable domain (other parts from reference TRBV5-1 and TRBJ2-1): KAGVTQTPRYLIKTRGQQVTLSCSPISGHRSVSWYQQTPGQGLQFLFEYFSETQRNKGNFPGRFSGRQFSNSRSEMNVSTLELGDSALYLCASSLGYPQDNEQFFGPGTRLTVL.

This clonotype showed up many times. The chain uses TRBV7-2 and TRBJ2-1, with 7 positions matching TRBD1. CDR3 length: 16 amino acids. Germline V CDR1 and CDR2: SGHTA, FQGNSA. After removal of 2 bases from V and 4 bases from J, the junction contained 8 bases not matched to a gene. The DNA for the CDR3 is TGTGCCAGCAGCTTATCGGCGACAGGGCTTTACAATGAGCAGTTCTTC. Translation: CASSLSATGLYNEQFF.

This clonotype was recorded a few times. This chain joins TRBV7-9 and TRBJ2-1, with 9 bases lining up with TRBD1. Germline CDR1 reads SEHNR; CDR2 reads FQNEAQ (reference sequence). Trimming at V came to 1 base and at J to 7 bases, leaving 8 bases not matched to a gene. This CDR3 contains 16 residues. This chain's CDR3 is CASSLGWGQGGNEQFF. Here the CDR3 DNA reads TGTGCCAGCAGCTTAGGGTGGGGACAGGGCGGGAATGAGCAGTTCTTC.

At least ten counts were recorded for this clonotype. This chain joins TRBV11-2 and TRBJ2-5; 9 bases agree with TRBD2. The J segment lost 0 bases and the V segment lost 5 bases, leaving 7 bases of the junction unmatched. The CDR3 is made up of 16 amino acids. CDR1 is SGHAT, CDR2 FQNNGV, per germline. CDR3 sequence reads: CASSHFSGGYQETQYF. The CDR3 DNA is TGTGCCAGCAGCCATTTTAGCGGGGGTTACCAAGAGACCCAGTACTTC.

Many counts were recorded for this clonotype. CDR3: CASSPLAGGSDTQYF. The DNA for the CDR3 is TGTGCCAGCAGCCCACTAGCGGGGGGATCAGATACGCAGTATTTT. The V gene is TRBV7-2, the J gene TRBJ2-3, with TRBD2 identical over 12 bases. Germline V gene sequence: CDR1 SGHTA, CDR2 FQGNSA. The J segment lost 4 bases and the V segment lost 5 bases, leaving 4 bases of the junction unmatched. This CDR3 spans 15 amino acids.